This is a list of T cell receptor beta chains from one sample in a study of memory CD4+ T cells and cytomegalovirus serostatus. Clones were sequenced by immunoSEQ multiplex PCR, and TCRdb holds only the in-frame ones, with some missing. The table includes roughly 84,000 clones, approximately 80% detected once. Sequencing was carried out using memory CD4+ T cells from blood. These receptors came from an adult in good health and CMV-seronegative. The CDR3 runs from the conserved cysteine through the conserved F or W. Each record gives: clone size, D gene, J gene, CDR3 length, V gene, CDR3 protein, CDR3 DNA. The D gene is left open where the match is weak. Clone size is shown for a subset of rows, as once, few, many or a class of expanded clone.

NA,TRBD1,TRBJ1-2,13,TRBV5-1,CASSLGDRSGYTF,TGCGCCAGCAGCTTGGGGGACAGGAGCGGCTACACCTTC
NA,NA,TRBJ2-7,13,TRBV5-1,CASSPTSPYEQYF,TGCGCCAGCAGCCCAACATCTCCCTACGAGCAGTACTTC
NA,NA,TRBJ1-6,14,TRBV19,CASSIRLGDSPLHF,TGTGCCAGTAGTATCCGTTTAGGGGATTCACCCCTCCACTTT
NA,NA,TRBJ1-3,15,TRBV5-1,CASSLEGGSGNTIYF,TGCGCCAGCAGCTTGGAGGGGGGCTCTGGAAACACCATATATTTT
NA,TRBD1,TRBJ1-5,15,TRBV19,CASNRPGTDNQPQHF,TGTGCCAGTAACCGTCCCGGGACAGACAATCAGCCCCAGCATTTT
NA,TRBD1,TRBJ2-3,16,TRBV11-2,CASSSGQGAGTDTQYF,TGTGCCAGCAGCTCGGGACAGGGGGCTGGCACAGATACGCAGTATTTT
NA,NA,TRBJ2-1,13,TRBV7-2,CASSLVSHNEQFF,TGTGCCAGCAGCTTAGTCAGCCACAATGAGCAGTTCTTC
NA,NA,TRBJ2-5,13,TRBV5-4,CASSLFSHETQYF,TGTGCCAGCAGCTTATTTAGCCACGAGACCCAGTACTTC
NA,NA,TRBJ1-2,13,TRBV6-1,CASAPRAGYGYTF,TGTGCCAGCGCCCCGAGGGCAGGCTATGGCTACACCTTC
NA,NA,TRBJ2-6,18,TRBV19,CASSSGRPAYGGANVLTF,TGTGCCAGTAGTTCCGGACGACCTGCCTATGGTGGGGCCAACGTCCTGACTTTC
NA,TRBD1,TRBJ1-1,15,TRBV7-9,CASSSNRGPDTEAFF,TGTGCCAGCAGCTCAAACAGGGGCCCCGACACTGAAGCTTTCTTT
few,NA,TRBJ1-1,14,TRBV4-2,CASSQEGTFAEAFF,TGTGCCAGCAGCCAAGAGGGGACGTTCGCTGAAGCTTTCTTT
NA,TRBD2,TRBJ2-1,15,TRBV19,CASSTGTSDYNEQFF,TGTGCCAGTAGTACCGGGACTAGCGATTACAATGAGCAGTTCTTC
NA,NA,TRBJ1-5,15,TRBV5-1,CASSPGGTPTGPQHF,TGCGCCAGCAGCCCGGGAGGGACTCCCACGGGGCCCCAGCATTTT
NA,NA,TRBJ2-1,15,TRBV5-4,CASSLMGGQPNEQFF,TGTGCCAGCAGCTTGATGGGGGGCCAGCCCAATGAGCAGTTCTTC
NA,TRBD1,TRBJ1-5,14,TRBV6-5,CASSGTGGNQPQHF,TGTGCCAGCTCCGGGACAGGGGGAAATCAGCCCCAGCATTTT
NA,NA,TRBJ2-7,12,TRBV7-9,CASSLAVYEQYF,TGTGCCAGCAGCTTAGCCGTTTACGAGCAGTACTTC
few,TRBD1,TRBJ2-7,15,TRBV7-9,CASSSLQGWTREQYF,TGTGCCAGCAGCTCCTTACAGGGGTGGACGCGGGAGCAGTACTTC
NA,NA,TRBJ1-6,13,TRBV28,CASSSWTDSPLHF,TGTGCCAGCAGTTCGTGGACAGATTCACCCCTCCACTTT
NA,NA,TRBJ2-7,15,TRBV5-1,CASSPRGLNSYEQYF,TGCGCCAGCAGCCCCAGGGGTCTCAACTCCTACGAGCAGTACTTC
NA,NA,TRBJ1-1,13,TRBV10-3,CAISESGQSEAFF,TGTGCCATCAGTGAGTCGGGGCAGTCTGAAGCTTTCTTT
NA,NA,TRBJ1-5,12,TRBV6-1,CASSTLRQPQHF,TGTGCCAGCAGCACCCTCCGACAACCCCAGCATTTT
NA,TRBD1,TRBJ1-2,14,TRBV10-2,CASSQGQGTYGYTF,TGCGCCAGCAGTCAGGGACAGGGGACCTATGGCTACACCTTC
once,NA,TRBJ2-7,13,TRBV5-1,CASSLGQSYEQYF,TGCGCCAGCAGCTTGGGGCAGTCCTACGAGCAGTACTTC
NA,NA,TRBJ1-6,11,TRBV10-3,CASADSSPLHF,TGTGCCTCGGCTGACAGCTCACCCCTCCACTTT
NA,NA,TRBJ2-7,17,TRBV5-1,CASSLAFEQTFTYEQYF,TGCGCCAGCAGCTTGGCCTTCGAACAGACTTTTACCTACGAGCAGTACTTC
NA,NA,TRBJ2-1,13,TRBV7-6,CASSANLGDEQFF,TGTGCCAGCAGCGCAAACTTGGGGGATGAGCAGTTCTTC